This note documents a single T cell receptor (beta chain) sequence. In the authors' methods: Reference gene primer amplification yielded estimated nucleated cell counts. Clones were read by immunoSEQ multiplex PCR, and TCRdb kept only the in-frame ones, dropping some. V, J and clone size derive from that table, while D and trimming were established from the DNA sequence. Found here are roughly 100,000 clones, around 90% of them singletons; the top ten hold approximately 5%. Recruited during active infection, patients (from Seattle) were subsequently followed longitudinally. This record comes from a study of blood T cell repertoires in COVID-19. Study in general: T cells, B-cell-depleted T cells, or PBMCs supplied cDNA or gDNA.

V was pared by 3 bases and J by 0 bases, with 7 bases between. The CDR3 loop spans 14 amino acids. Germline lookup yields CDR1 SGHTA and CDR2 FQGTGA. The sequenced sample was peripheral blood. This clonotype was obtained from a woman in her fifties or sixties with COVID-19, enrolled during active disease. This sequence joins TRBV7-3 and TRBJ2-3; TRBD2 might be the D (5 bases). The CDR3: CASSFRESTDTQYF. The CDR3 nucleotides are TGTGCCAGCAGCTTTCGGGAAAGCACAGATACGCAGTATTTT.